This T cell receptor beta chain was captured by sequencing in a study of vaccination effects on CD4 cells after COVID-19. Study observations and caveats: Marked contraction was observed in infection-induced and vaccine-induced clones late after vaccination. After vaccination of healthy people, only 1 of 255 vaccine-induced clones cross-reacted with common cold coronaviruses.

Before any sequencing was done, the ViraFEST assay used viral peptide pools to expand antigen-specific CD4+ T cells. Isolation of CD4+ T cells took place after less than twelve days of culture. Vaccinated recipients, who were negative for nucleocapsid antibodies, had no history of SARS-CoV-2 infection. Every well housed two million PBMC, which grew in culture alongside around 10 IU/ml IL-2 and about 10 ug/ml peptides. Cells had half their medium changed to IL-2 medium on days 3 and 7. Germline assignment: CDR1 MNHEY and CDR2 SMNVEV (reference sequence). The CDR3 loop spans 14 amino acids. V lost 0 bases to trimming and J lost 3 bases, with 3 bases between them. Generated by immunoSEQ multiplex PCR, the TCRdb table keeps only in-frame clones and is missing some. The profile shows 20,000 to 25,000 clones, over 60% of them singletons. With regard to this clone: Its cognate antigen is unknown.

The rearrangement joins TRBV27 to TRBJ2-6, with unresolved D. The sample consisted of CD4+ T cells from PBMCs cultured with HCoV-NL63 spike peptides, taken before COVID-19 vaccination. The TCR was taken from a human donor who received a COVID-19 vaccine. CDR3 amino acids: CASSLSGGANVLTF. The CDR3 DNA reads as TGTGCCAGCAGTTTATCAGGTGGGGCCAACGTCCTGACTTTC.